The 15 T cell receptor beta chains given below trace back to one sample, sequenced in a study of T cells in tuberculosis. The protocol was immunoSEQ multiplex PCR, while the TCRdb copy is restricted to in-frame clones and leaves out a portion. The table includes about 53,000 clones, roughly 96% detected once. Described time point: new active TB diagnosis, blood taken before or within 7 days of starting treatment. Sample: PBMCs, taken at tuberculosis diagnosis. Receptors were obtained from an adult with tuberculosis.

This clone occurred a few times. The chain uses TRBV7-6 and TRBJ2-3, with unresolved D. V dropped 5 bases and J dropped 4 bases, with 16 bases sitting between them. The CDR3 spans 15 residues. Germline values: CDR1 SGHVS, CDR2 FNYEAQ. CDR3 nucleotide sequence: TGTGCCAGCAGCGAAGTCTCGTATCCGGCAGATACGCAGTATTTT. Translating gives CASSEVSYPADTQYF.

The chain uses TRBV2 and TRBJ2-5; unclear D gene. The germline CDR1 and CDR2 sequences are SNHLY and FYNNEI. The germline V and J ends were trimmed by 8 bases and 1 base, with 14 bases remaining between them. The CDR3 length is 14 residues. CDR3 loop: CASRGYLTQETQYF. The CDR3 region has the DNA TGTGCCAGCCGAGGCTACCTTACCCAAGAGACCCAGTACTTC.

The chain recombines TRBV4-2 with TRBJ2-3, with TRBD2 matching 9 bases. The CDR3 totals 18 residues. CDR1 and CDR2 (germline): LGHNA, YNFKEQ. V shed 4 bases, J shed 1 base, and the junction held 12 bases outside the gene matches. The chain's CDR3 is CASSPGAGSSGGTDTQYF. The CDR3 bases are TGTGCCAGCAGCCCCGGAGCCGGTTCTAGCGGGGGCACAGATACGCAGTATTTT.

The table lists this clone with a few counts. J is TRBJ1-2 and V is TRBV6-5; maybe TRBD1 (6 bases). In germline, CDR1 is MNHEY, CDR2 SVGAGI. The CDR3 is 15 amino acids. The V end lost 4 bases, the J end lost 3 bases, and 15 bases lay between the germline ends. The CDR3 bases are TGTGCCAGCAGTTCACAGGGCGGGCATGACTATGGCTACACCTTC. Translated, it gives CASSSQGGHDYGYTF.

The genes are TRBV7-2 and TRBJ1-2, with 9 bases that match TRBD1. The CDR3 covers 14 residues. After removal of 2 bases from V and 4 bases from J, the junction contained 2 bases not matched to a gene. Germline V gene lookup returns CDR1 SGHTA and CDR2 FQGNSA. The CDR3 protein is CASSLQTGGYGYTF. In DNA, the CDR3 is TGTGCCAGCAGCTTACAGACAGGGGGCTATGGCTACACCTTC.

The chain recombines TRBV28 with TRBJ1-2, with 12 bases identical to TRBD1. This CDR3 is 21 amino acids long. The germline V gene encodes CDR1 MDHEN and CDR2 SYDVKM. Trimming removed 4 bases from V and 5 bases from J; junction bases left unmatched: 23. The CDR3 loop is CASSSDAGQGAFVTYSYGYTF. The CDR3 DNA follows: TGTGCCAGCAGTTCCGACGCGGGACAGGGGGCCTTCGTGACCTACTCGTATGGCTACACCTTC.

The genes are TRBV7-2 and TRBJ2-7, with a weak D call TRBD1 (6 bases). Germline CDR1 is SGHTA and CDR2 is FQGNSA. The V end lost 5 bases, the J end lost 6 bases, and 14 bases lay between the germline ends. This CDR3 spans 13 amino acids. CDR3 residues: CASSSMGQPEQYF. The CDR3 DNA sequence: TGTGCCAGCAGCAGTATGGGACAACCCGAGCAGTACTTC.

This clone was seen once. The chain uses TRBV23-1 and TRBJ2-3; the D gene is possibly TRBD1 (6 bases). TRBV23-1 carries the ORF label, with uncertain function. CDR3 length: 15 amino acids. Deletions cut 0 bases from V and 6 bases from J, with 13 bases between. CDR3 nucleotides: TGCGCCAGCAGTCAATCAGGGACAAGGACGGATACGCAGTATTTT. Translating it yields CASSQSGTRTDTQYF.

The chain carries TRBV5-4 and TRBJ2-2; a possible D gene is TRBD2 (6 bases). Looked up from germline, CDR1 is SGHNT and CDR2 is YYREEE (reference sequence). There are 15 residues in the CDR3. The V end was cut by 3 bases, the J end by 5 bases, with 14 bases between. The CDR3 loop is CASSWREGVTGELFF. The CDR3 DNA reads TGTGCCAGCAGCTGGCGGGAAGGGGTGACCGGGGAGCTGTTTTTT.

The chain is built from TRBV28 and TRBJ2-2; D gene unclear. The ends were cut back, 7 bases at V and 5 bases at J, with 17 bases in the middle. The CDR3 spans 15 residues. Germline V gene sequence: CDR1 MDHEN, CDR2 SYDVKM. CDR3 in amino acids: CASISSALITGELFF. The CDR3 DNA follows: TGTGCCAGCATCTCTAGTGCCCTCATAACCGGGGAGCTGTTTTTT. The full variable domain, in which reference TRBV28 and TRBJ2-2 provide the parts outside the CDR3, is DVKVTQSSRYLVKRTGEKVFLECVQDMDHENMFWYRQDPGLGLRLIYFSYDVKMKEKGDIPEGYSVSREKKERFSLILESASTNQTSMYLCASISSALITGELFFGEGSRLTVL.

CDR3 bases: TGTGCCTGGAGTCTAGGCAGCACAGATACGCAGTATTTT. This encodes CAWSLGSTDTQYF. The rearrangement uses TRBV30 and TRBJ2-3, with D hard to call. This CDR3 is 13 amino acids long. CDR1 is GTSNPN and CDR2 is SVGIG in the germline V gene (reference sequence). V shed 2 bases and J shed 0 bases, with 6 bases lying between them.

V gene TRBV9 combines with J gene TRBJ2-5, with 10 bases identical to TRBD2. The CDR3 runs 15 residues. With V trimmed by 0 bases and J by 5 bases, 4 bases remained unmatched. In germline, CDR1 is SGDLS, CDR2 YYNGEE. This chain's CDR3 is CASSVVIAGGETQYF. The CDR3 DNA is TGTGCCAGCAGCGTAGTGATAGCGGGAGGCGAGACCCAGTACTTC.

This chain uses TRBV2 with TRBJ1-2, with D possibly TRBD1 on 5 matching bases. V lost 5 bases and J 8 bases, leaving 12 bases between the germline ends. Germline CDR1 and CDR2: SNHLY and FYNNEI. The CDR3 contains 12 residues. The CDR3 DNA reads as TGTGCCAGCAGTAATCCCGGGGGAGGCTACACCTTC. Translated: CASSNPGGGYTF. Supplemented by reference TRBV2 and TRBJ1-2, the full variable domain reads EPEVTQTPSHQVTQMGQEVILRCVPISNHLYFYWYRQILGQKVEFLVSFYNNEISEKSEIFDDQFSVERPDGSNFTLKIRSTKLEDSAMYFCASSNPGGGYTFGSGTRLTVV.

The CDR3 region has the DNA TGTGCCAGTCGGTCAGGGGGTACCACCGGGGAGCTGTTTTTT. Its translation is CASRSGGTTGELFF. This chain links TRBV28 with TRBJ2-2; 7 bases are a match to TRBD1. This CDR3 has 14 amino acids. Germline CDR1 MDHEN, CDR2 SYDVKM. Trimming at V came to 9 bases and at J to 4 bases, leaving 8 bases not matched to a gene.

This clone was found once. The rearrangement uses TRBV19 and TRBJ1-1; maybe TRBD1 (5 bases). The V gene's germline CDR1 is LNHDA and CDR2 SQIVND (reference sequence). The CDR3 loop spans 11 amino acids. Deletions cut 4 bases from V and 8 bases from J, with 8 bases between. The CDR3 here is CASSRGGEAFF. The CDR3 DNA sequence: TGTGCCAGTAGTAGGGGCGGAGAAGCTTTCTTT.